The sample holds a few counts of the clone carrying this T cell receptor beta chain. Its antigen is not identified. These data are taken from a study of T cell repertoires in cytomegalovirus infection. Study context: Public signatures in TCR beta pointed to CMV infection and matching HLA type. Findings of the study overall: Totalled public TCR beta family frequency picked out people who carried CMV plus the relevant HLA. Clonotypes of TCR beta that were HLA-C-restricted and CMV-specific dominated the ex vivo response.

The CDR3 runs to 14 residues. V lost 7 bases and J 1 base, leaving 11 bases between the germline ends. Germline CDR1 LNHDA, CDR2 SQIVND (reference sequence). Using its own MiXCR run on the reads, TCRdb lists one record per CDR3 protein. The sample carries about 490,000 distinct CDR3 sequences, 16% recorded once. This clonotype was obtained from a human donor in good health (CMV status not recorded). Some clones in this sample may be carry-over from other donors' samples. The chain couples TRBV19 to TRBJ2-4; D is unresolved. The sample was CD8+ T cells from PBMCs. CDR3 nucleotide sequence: TGTGCCAGTACTAACGTCCAGGCCAAAAACATTCAGTACTTC. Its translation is CASTNVQAKNIQYF.